This entry concerns a single TCR beta chain. This specimen belongs to a study of ipilimumab plus nivolumab after autologous stem cell transplantation. The data were produced by immunoSEQ multiplex PCR, yet TCRdb's version contains in-frame clones alone and is incomplete. In the table there are 37,000 or so clones, nearly 95% of which are singletons. The CDR3 has 14 residues. The V gene's germline CDR1 is SGHAT and CDR2 FQNNGV. Between the trimmed V and J ends, which lost 2 bases and 6 bases, there was a span of 14 bases. This material consisted of PBMCs, taken in a trial of ipilimumab plus nivolumab as post-transplant consolidation. The chain combines TRBV11-2 with TRBJ2-7; D is possibly TRBD2 (5 bases). The source of this sequence is a male donor with multiple myeloma. CDR3 loop: CASSLHPEGSEQYF. CDR3 coding DNA: TGTGCCAGCAGCTTACACCCAGAGGGAAGCGAGCAGTACTTC.